This TCR beta chain was found in a study of cytomegalovirus exposure and HLA in healthy donors. 60 Vbeta and 13 Jbeta primers were used in PCR. The data were produced by immunoSEQ multiplex PCR, yet TCRdb's version contains in-frame clones alone and is incomplete. The sample records roughly 110,000 clones, approximately 76% being singletons. V was pared by 3 bases and J by 5 bases, with 8 bases between. Germline loops: CDR1 SGHTA, CDR2 FQGTGA. The CDR3 runs to 14 residues. The sequenced material came from PBMCs. The receptor's source is a man aged 18 to 35 in good health and CMV-seronegative. The chain combines TRBV7-3 with TRBJ1-6; D is possibly TRBD1 (6 bases). CDR3 loop: CASSFQGNNSPLHF. In DNA, the CDR3 is TGTGCCAGCAGCTTTCAGGGGAATAATTCACCCCTCCACTTT.